This is a list of T cell receptor beta chains from one sample in a study of read filtering for tumor transcriptome and immune sequencing. TCRdb independently ran MiXCR on the reads; one entry per CDR3 protein. In the table there are roughly 68,000 distinct CDR3 sequences, 14% of which are singletons. Sequencing was done on a sample of a population of CD138-negative cells sorted from bone marrow. The receptors stem from a donor at least 40 years old with multiple myeloma. Both conserved end residues are part of each CDR3. D genes are given only for firm matches. Clone size appears in some rows only: once, few, many, or a class for an expanded clone.

CASSLDRVSDEQFF	TGTGCCAGCAGCCTGGACAGGGTTTCGGATGAGCAGTTCTTC	many	TRBJ2-1	TRBV7-2	TRBD1
CASRDRGGAYEQYF	TGTGCCAGCAGGGACCGGGGGGGTGCCTACGAGCAGTACTTC	many	TRBJ2-7	TRBV5-4	TRBD2
CASSQGPVAYNEQFF	TGCGCCAGCAGCCAAGGCCCCGTCGCATACAATGAGCAGTTCTTC	many	TRBJ2-1	TRBV4-1	-
CASSQEGQRAYQPQHF	TGTGCCAGCAGCCAAGAGGGACAGCGGGCGTATCAGCCCCAGCATTTT	-	TRBJ1-5	TRBV4-2	TRBD1
CASEPGGSLYEQYF	TGTGCCAGCGAACCCGGTGGAAGCCTTTACGAGCAGTACTTC	-	TRBJ2-7	TRBV6-2/TRBV6-3	-
CASGLVLGSENYNEQFF	TGTGCTAGTGGTTTGGTACTAGGAAGCGAGAACTACAATGAGCAGTTCTTC	many	TRBJ2-1	TRBV12-5	-
CSVEGVVNEQFF	TGCAGCGTCGAGGGTGTAGTTAATGAGCAGTTCTTC	many	TRBJ2-1	TRBV29-1	-
CSASWTEGIVTDTQYF	TGCAGTGCTAGTTGGACTGAAGGCATCGTCACAGATACGCAGTATTTT	-	TRBJ2-3	TRBV20-1	-
CASSPASYEQYF	TGCGCCAGCAGCCCTGCCTCCTACGAGCAGTACTTC	many	TRBJ2-7	TRBV5-1	-
CASSFGGNTGELFF	TGTGCCAGCAGTTTTGGGGGGAACACCGGGGAGCTGTTTTTT	few	TRBJ2-2	TRBV28	-
CASSSPREGTEAFF	TGTGCCAGCAGTTCCCCTCGGGAGGGCACTGAAGCTTTCTTT	many	TRBJ1-1	TRBV28	-
CASSLNRAETQYF	TGTGCCAGCAGCTTAAACCGGGCAGAGACCCAGTACTTC	few	TRBJ2-5	TRBV7-9	-
CASSYSKREGNEQFF	TGTGCCAGCAGTTACTCCAAGCGGGAGGGAAATGAGCAGTTCTTC	many	TRBJ2-1	TRBV6-6	TRBD2
CASSLGGQGLGQPQHF	TGTGCCAGCAGCTTAGGTGGACAGGGGTTAGGTCAGCCCCAGCATTTT	many	TRBJ1-5	TRBV13	TRBD1
CASSKQGLGNQPQHF	TGTGCCAGCAGTAAACAGGGGCTCGGCAATCAGCCCCAGCATTTT	many	TRBJ1-5	TRBV27	TRBD1
CASSEGGARYEQYF	TGCGCCAGCAGCGAAGGGGGCGCGAGGTACGAGCAGTACTTC	many	TRBJ2-7	TRBV5-1	TRBD1
CASSVRLKETQYF	TGTGCCAGCAGCGTTAGGCTCAAAGAGACCCAGTACTTC	many	TRBJ2-5	TRBV9	-
CASSRTSPRGDNEQFF	TGTGCCAGCAGCCGGACTAGCCCTCGGGGGGACAATGAGCAGTTCTTC	many	TRBJ2-1	TRBV7-2	TRBD2
CAWSVLERGNEQFF	TGTGCCTGGAGTGTACTAGAGAGGGGGAATGAGCAGTTCTTC	many	TRBJ2-1	TRBV30	-
CSAERGGTYEQYF	TGCAGTGCGGAACGGGGGGGCACCTACGAGCAGTACTTC	many	TRBJ2-7	TRBV20-1	TRBD2
CSARDRGLQETQYF	TGCAGCGCCCGGGACAGGGGGCTCCAAGAGACCCAGTACTTC	many	TRBJ2-5	TRBV29-1	TRBD1
CASSPGLGLNTDTQYF	TGTGCCAGCTCACCAGGGCTTGGACTCAACACAGATACGCAGTATTTT	-	TRBJ2-3	TRBV18	-
CSVARNDRSSQHF	TGCAGCGTCGCGAGAAATGACAGGTCGTCCCAGCATTTT	many	TRBJ1-5	TRBV29-1	-
CASSVASGRFDTQYF	TGTGCCAGCAGCGTAGCTTCAGGGAGGTTCGATACGCAGTATTTT	many	TRBJ2-3	TRBV9	-
CASSLAGLDTQYF	TGTGCCAGCAGCTTAGCCGGTTTAGATACGCAGTATTTT	many	TRBJ2-3	TRBV7-2	-
CAWSIGTGGLEQYF	TGTGCCTGGAGTATCGGGACAGGGGGCCTCGAGCAGTACTTC	-	TRBJ2-7	TRBV30	TRBD1
CASSRTGRLSNQPQHF	TGTGCCAGCAGCAGGACAGGGCGTCTAAGCAATCAGCCCCAGCATTTT	many	TRBJ1-5	TRBV27	TRBD1
CASTATSGNPYNEQFF	TGTGCCAGCACCGCGACTAGCGGTAATCCTTACAATGAGCAGTTCTTC	many	TRBJ2-1	TRBV6-1	TRBD2
CASRPTGANVLTF	TGTGCCAGCAGGCCAACTGGGGCCAACGTCCTGACTTTC	few	TRBJ2-6	TRBV28	-
CASSYRDYQETQYF	TGTGCCAGCAGCTACCGGGACTACCAAGAGACCCAGTACTTC	many	TRBJ2-5	TRBV7-2	-
CASSERVSYNEQFF	TGTGCCAGCAGTGAAAGAGTCTCCTACAATGAGCAGTTCTTC	many	TRBJ2-1	TRBV2	-
CASSLVLSGAFNEQFF	TGTGCCAGCAGCTTAGTTCTCTCGGGAGCCTTCAATGAGCAGTTCTTC	many	TRBJ2-1	TRBV7-2	-
CASSHGGRTDTQYF	TGTGCCAGCAGCCACGGCGGGAGGACAGATACGCAGTATTTT	many	TRBJ2-3	TRBV4-2	TRBD2
CASSQRGTGLHNEQFF	TGTGCCAGCAGCCAAAGGGGAACCGGGCTGCACAATGAGCAGTTCTTC	many	TRBJ2-1	TRBV7-2	-
CAWTWTSNTGELFF	TGTGCCTGGACCTGGACTTCGAACACCGGGGAGCTGTTTTTT	-	TRBJ2-2	TRBV30	-
CSVGLTGGDGAKNIQYF	TGCAGCGTTGGATTGACAGGGGGCGATGGGGCCAAAAACATTCAGTACTTC	many	TRBJ2-4	TRBV29-1	TRBD1
CASSQGHFNYGYTF	TGTGCCAGCAGCCAGGGACATTTTAACTATGGCTACACCTTC	many	TRBJ1-2	TRBV11-2	-
CASSEGFISNQPQHF	TGTGCCAGCAGTGAGGGTTTTATAAGCAATCAGCCCCAGCATTTT	once	TRBJ1-5	TRBV6-7	-
CSVGGVDTRYF	TGCAGCGTTGGGGGAGTGGATACGCGGTATTTT	few	TRBJ2-3	TRBV29-1	-
CSARSTVNTGELFF	TGCAGTGCTAGATCGACAGTGAACACCGGGGAGCTGTTTTTT	many	TRBJ2-2	TRBV20-1	-
CASNKVTNTEAFF	TGTGCCAGTAATAAGGTGACGAACACTGAAGCTTTCTTT	few	TRBJ1-1	TRBV19	-
CASSQGEGLDQPQHF	TGCGCCAGCAGCCAAGGGGAGGGACTCGATCAGCCCCAGCATTTT	many	TRBJ1-5	TRBV4-1	-
CASSQLIAGAGNEQFF	TGTGCCAGCAGCCAACTAATAGCGGGAGCCGGGAATGAGCAGTTCTTC	-	TRBJ2-1	TRBV7-6	TRBD2
CASSSGQGPYNEQFF	TGTGCCAGCAGCTCAGGACAGGGCCCCTACAATGAGCAGTTCTTC	many	TRBJ2-1	TRBV11-2	TRBD1
CASSPLQETQYF	TGCGCCAGCAGCCCCCTGCAAGAGACCCAGTACTTC	many	TRBJ2-5	TRBV5-1	-
CSARGLAGATDTQYF	TGCAGTGCTAGGGGACTAGCGGGAGCCACAGATACGCAGTATTTT	many	TRBJ2-3	TRBV20-1	TRBD2
CASSLAPDTQYF	TGTGCCAGCAGCCTCGCCCCGGATACGCAGTATTTT	-	TRBJ2-3	TRBV28	-
CASSRSGDTQYF	TGCGCCAGCAGCCGAAGTGGAGATACGCAGTATTTT	many	TRBJ2-3	TRBV5-1	-
CASSLLSRWTEAFF	TGTGCCAGCAGCTTATTATCCAGATGGACTGAAGCTTTCTTT	many	TRBJ1-1	TRBV7-2	-
CASSQQQGNTMYF	TGTGCCAGCAGCCAACAACAGGGAAACACCATGTATTTT	once	TRBJ1-3	TRBV4-2	-
CASSSTTGGYNEQFF	TGTGCGAGCAGTTCAACGACAGGGGGCTACAATGAGCAGTTCTTC	-	TRBJ2-1	TRBV28	TRBD1